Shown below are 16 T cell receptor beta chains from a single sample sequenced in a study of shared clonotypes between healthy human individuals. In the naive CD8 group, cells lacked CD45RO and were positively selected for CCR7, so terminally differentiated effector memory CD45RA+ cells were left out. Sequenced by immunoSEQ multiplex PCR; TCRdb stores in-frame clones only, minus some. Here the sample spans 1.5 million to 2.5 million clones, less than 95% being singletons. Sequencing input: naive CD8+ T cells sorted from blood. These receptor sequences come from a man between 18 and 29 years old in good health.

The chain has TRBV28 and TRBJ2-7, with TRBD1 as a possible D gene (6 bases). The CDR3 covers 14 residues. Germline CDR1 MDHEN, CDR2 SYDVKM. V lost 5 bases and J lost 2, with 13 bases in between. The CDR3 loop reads CASSPRTATYEQYF. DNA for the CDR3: TGTGCCAGCAGTCCTCGGACAGCGACCTACGAGCAGTACTTC.

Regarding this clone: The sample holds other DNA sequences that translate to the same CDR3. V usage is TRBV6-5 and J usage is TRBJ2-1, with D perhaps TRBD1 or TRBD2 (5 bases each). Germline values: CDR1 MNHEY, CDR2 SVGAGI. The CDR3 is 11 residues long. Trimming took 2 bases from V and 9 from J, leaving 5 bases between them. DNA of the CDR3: TGTGCCAGCAGTTACGGGGGTGAGCAGTTCTTC. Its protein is CASSYGGEQFF.

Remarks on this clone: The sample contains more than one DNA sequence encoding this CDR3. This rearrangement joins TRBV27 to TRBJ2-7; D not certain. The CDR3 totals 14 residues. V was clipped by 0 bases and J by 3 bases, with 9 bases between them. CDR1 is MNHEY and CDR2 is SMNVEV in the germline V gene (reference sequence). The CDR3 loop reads CASSLSGLGYEQYF. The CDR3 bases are TGTGCCAGCAGTTTATCGGGCCTGGGCTACGAGCAGTACTTC.

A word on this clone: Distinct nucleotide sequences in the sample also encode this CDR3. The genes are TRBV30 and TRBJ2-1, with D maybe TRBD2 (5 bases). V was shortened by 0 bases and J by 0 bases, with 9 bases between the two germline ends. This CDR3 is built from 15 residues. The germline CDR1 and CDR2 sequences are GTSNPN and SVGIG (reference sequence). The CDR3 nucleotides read TGTGCCTGGAGTGTTTTAGGGAGCTCCTACAATGAGCAGTTCTTC. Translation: CAWSVLGSSYNEQFF.

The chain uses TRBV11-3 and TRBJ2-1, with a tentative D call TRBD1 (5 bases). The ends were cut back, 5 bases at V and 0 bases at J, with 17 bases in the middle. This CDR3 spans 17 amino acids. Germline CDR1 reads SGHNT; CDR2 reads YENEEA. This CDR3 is CASSPTTDTSSYNEQFF. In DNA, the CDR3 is TGTGCCAGCAGCCCAACGACAGACACGAGCTCCTACAATGAGCAGTTCTTC. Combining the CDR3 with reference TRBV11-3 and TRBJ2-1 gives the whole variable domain EAGVVQSPRYKIIEKKQPVAFWCNPISGHNTLYWYLQNLGQGPELLIRYENEEAVDDSQLPKDRFSAERLKGVDSTLKIQPAELGDSAVYLCASSPTTDTSSYNEQFFGPGTRLTVL.

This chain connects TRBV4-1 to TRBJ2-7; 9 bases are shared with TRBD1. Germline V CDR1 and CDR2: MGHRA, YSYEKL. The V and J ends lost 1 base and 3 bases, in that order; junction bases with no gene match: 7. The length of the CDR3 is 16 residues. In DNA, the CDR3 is TGCGCCAGCAGCCAAGCTTCACAGGGGGCTGGCTACGAGCAGTACTTC. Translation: CASSQASQGAGYEQYF.

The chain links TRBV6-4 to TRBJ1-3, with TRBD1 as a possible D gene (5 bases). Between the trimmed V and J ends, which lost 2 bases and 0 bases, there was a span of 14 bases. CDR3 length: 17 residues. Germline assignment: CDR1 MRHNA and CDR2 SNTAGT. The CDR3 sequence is CASSDPRQNLSGNTIYF. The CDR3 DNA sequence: TGTGCCAGCAGTGACCCCCGACAGAACCTCTCTGGAAACACCATATATTTT.

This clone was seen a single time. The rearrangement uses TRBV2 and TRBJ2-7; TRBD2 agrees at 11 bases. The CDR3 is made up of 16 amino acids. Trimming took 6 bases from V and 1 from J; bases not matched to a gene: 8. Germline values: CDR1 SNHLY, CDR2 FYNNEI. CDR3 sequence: CASSNELAGVSYEQYF. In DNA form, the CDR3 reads TGTGCCAGCAGCAACGAACTAGCGGGGGTATCCTACGAGCAGTACTTC. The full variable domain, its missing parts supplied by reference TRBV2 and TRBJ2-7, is EPEVTQTPSHQVTQMGQEVILRCVPISNHLYFYWYRQILGQKVEFLVSFYNNEISEKSEIFDDQFSVERPDGSNFTLKIRSTKLEDSAMYFCASSNELAGVSYEQYFGPGTRLTVT.

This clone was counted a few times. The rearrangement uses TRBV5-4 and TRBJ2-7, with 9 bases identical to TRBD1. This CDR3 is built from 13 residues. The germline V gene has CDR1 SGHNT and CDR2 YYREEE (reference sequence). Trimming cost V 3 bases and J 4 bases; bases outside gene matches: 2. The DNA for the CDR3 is TGTGCCAGCAGCTCCGGGACAGGGTACGAGCAGTACTTC. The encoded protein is CASSSGTGYEQYF. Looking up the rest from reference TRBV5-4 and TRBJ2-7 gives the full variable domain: ETGVTQSPTHLIKTRGQQVTLRCSSQSGHNTVSWYQQALGQGPQFIFQYYREEENGRGNFPPRFSGLQFPNYSSELNVNALELDDSALYLCASSSGTGYEQYFGPGTRLTVT.

The CDR3 nucleotides read TGCGCCAGCAGCCGCGGGGAGGGTTGGGAGACCCAGTACTTC. Residues: CASSRGEGWETQYF. This chain uses TRBV5-1 with TRBJ2-5; 7 nucleotides line up with TRBD2. The CDR3 totals 14 residues. V trimming: 4 bases; J trimming: 5 bases; junction bases outside the gene matches: 8. Germline V gene sequence: CDR1 SGHRS, CDR2 YFSETQ.

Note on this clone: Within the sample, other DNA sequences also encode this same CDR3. CDR3: CASSLGGGPSYEQYF. The CDR3 DNA reads as TGTGCCAGCAGTTTAGGAGGGGGCCCATCCTACGAGCAGTACTTC. This chain joins TRBV27 and TRBJ2-7, with TRBD1 as a possible D gene (7 bases). The CDR3 loop spans 15 amino acids. V dropped 2 bases and J dropped 1 base, with 12 bases sitting between them. CDR1 and CDR2 (germline): MNHEY, SMNVEV (reference sequence).

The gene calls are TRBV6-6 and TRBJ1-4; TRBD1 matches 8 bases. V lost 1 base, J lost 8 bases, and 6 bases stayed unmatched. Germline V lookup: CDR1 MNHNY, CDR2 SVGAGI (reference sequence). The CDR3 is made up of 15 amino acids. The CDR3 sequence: CASSYLQGDQEKLFF. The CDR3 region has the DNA TGTGCCAGCAGTTACTTACAGGGGGATCAGGAAAAACTGTTTTTT.

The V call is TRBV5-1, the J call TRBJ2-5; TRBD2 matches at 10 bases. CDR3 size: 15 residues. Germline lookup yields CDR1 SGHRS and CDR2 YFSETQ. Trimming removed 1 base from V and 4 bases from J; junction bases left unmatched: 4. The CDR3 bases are TGCGCCAGCAGCTTGTTAGCGGGGGGCGTAGAGACCCAGTACTTC. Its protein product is CASSLLAGGVETQYF.

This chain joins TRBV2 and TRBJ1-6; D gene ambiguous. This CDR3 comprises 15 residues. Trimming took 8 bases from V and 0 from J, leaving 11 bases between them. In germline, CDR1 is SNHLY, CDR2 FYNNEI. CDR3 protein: CASLSRDSYNSPLHF. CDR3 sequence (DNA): TGTGCCAGCCTCAGCCGGGACTCCTATAATTCACCCCTCCACTTT.

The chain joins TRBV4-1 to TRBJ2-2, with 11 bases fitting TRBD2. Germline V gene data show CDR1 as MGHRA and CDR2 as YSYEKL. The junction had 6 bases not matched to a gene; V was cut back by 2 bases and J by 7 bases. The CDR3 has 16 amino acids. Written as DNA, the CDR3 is TGCGCCAGCAGCCAATGGCTAGCGGGAGGAGACGGGGAGCTGTTTTTT. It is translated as CASSQWLAGGDGELFF.

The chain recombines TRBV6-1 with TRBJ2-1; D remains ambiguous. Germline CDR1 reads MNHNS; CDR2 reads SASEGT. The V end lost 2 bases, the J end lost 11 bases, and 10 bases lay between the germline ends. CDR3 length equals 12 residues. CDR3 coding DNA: TGTGCCAGCAGTGAAAGTTGGAAGCAGCAGTTCTTC. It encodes CASSESWKQQFF.